This T cell receptor (beta chain) was sequenced in a study of blood T cell repertoires in COVID-19. Background on the study: The origin of the acute and convalescent COVID-19 samples was the United States, Italy and Spain.

Original methodology: Amplification of reference gene primers was used by the study to estimate nucleated cell counts. The method was immunoSEQ multiplex PCR; TCRdb's version includes in-frame clones alone and lacks a portion of them. D and trimming come from the DNA, and the V and J calls and clone size come from that table. The data show approximately 250,000 clones, with less than 90% seen just once and less than 2% held by the top ten. Germline V lookup: CDR1 SNHLY, CDR2 FYNNEI. The CDR3 sequence is 17 residues long. Trimming took 7 bases from V and 5 from J; bases not matched to a gene: 19. Sequenced material: peripheral blood. The clonotype comes from a woman aged 40 to 55 who had recovered from COVID-19. The chain is built from TRBV2 and TRBJ1-2; 7 positions agree with TRBD1. The CDR3 DNA sequence: TGTGCCAGCAATCCCCCCCAGGGGGTAAACAACTTTTATGGCTACACCTTC. Its translation: CASNPPQGVNNFYGYTF.